This T cell receptor (beta chain) was sequenced for a study of pediatric ulcerative colitis. After removal of 5 bases from V and 5 bases from J, the junction contained 7 bases not matched to a gene. The CDR3 covers 14 residues. CDR1 is LNHDA, CDR2 SQIVND, per germline (reference sequence). Rectal tissue came from one to two pinch biopsies taken at colonoscopy. Method: immunoSEQ multiplex PCR; TCRdb's copy keeps in-frame clones and lacks some. The sample includes about 35,000 clones, about 81% of them seen just once. The sample was gut tissue. V gene TRBV19 combines with J gene TRBJ2-7, with 9 bases matching TRBD1. This receptor was taken from a boy younger than 18 with mild ulcerative colitis. CDR3 sequence: CASSPGTGFDEQYF. The CDR3 nucleotides read TGTGCCAGTAGTCCGGGGACAGGGTTTGACGAGCAGTACTTC.